A selection of T cell receptor beta chains follows, all from one sample in a study of blood T cell repertoires in COVID-19. This table comes from immunoSEQ multiplex PCR, and its TCRdb copy is limited to in-frame clones, with some not included. This table holds some 50,000 clones, approximately 80% found once. Sequencing used peripheral blood. These receptors originate from a man aged 65 to 85 with acute or convalescent COVID-19. Both conserved end residues are part of each CDR3. Fields, in order: CDR3 protein, CDR3 DNA, D gene, J gene, V gene. The D gene is left open where the match is weak.

CASSKTTGDTEAFF TGTGCCAGCAGCAAAACGACAGGGGACACTGAAGCTTTCTTT TRBD1 TRBJ1-1 TRBV6-5
CASSILTGSYGYTF TGTGCCAGTAGTATATTGACAGGTTCCTATGGCTACACCTTC - TRBJ1-2 TRBV19
CASRISGVQPAYF TGTGCCAGCAGGATATCAGGGGTACAGCCGGCGTACTTC - TRBJ2-7 TRBV27
CAWSRGGQTDTQYF TGTGCCTGGTCGCGGGGGGGCCAAACAGATACGCAGTATTTT TRBD2 TRBJ2-3 TRBV30
CASSAAGIHTEAFF TGTGCCAGCAGTGCGGCCGGGATTCACACTGAAGCTTTCTTT - TRBJ1-1 TRBV6-2/TRBV6-3
CASRKLAGVGNEQFF TGTGCCAGCAGGAAGCTAGCGGGAGTGGGGAATGAGCAGTTCTTC TRBD2 TRBJ2-1 TRBV2
CASSLVDRGIEKLFF TGTGCCAGCAGCTTAGTCGACAGGGGGATAGAAAAACTGTTTTTT TRBD1 TRBJ1-4 TRBV7-9
CASSDRTADLGKLFF TGTGCCAGCAGTGACCGGACAGCCGACTTAGGAAAACTGTTTTTT - TRBJ1-4 TRBV25-1
CASRAQLNTEAFF TGTGCCAGCAGAGCACAGCTGAACACTGAAGCTTTCTTT - TRBJ1-1 TRBV11-2
CASSLSTGMGYTGELFF TGTGCCAGCAGTTTAAGTACAGGGATGGGGTACACCGGGGAGCTGTTTTTT - TRBJ2-2 TRBV27
CASSRGDTEAFF TGTGCCAGTAGTAGGGGGGACACTGAAGCTTTCTTT - TRBJ1-1 TRBV19
CATSSDRDVGELFF TGTGCCACCAGTTCGGACAGGGACGTCGGGGAGCTGTTTTTT TRBD1 TRBJ2-2 TRBV24-1
CSVVAGTAYNEQFF TGCAGCGTCGTAGCCGGGACAGCGTACAATGAGCAGTTCTTC TRBD1 TRBJ2-1 TRBV29-1
CATYGGVARDNEQFF TGTGCCACTTACGGAGGAGTAGCGAGGGACAATGAGCAGTTCTTC - TRBJ2-1 TRBV19
CASRGQGSTGELFF TGTGCCAGCAGGGGACAGGGATCCACCGGGGAGCTGTTTTTT TRBD1 TRBJ2-2 TRBV7-2
CASSYPSQGPVMALHF TGTGCCAGCAGTTACCCCTCACAGGGGCCGGTTATGGCCCTCCACTTT TRBD1 TRBJ1-6 TRBV6-5
CASSLMFKSGGSPYNEQFF TGTGCCAGCAGCTTAATGTTTAAGTCAGGGGGCAGCCCCTACAATGAGCAGTTCTTC TRBD1 TRBJ2-1 TRBV7-2
CASSLPARETQYF TGTGCCAGCAGCCTCCCCGCTAGGGAGACCCAGTACTTC - TRBJ2-5 TRBV3-1/TRBV3-2
CASSLRTSWNEQYF TGTGCCAGCAGCCTCAGGACAAGTTGGAACGAGCAGTACTTC - TRBJ2-7 TRBV7-2
CASSIGQGAGIFNEQFF TGTGCCAGTAGTATAGGCCAAGGAGCGGGGATTTTCAATGAGCAGTTCTTC TRBD2 TRBJ2-1 TRBV19
CASSYSEGRPRNEQFF TGTGCCAGCAGTTACTCGGAGGGGAGGCCGCGCAATGAGCAGTTCTTC - TRBJ2-1 TRBV6-5
CASSWTAEKLFF TGTGCCAGCAGCTGGACAGCCGAAAAACTGTTTTTT - TRBJ1-4 TRBV6-5